These 12 T cell receptor beta chains were sequenced from one sample in a study of control samples from healthy donors and cancer patients. Method: immunoSEQ multiplex PCR; TCRdb's copy keeps in-frame clones and lacks some. The specimen's table records about 210,000 clones. Sequencing was performed on blood. These TCRs come from a young woman in good health.

This chain links TRBV2 with TRBJ2-7; D gene ambiguous. This CDR3 has 10 amino acids. The germline V gene has CDR1 SNHLY and CDR2 FYNNEI. V shed 8 bases and J shed 2 bases, with 4 bases lying between them. DNA for the CDR3: TGTGCCAGCGGCCCCTACGAGCAGTACTTC. Protein: CASGPYEQYF.

The chain couples TRBV7-2 to TRBJ1-5; D might be TRBD1 (6 bases). Germline loops: CDR1 SGHTA, CDR2 FQGNSA. The CDR3 totals 17 residues. Trimming removed 2 bases at V and 1 base at J, with 15 bases between. The CDR3, as DNA: TGTGCCAGCAGCTTAACGGCAGGGGTGGGGAGCAATCAGCCCCAGCATTTT. It translates to CASSLTAGVGSNQPQHF.

The CDR3 nucleotides read TGCGCCAGCAGCGACAACAGGCCCTCCACCCTGTACGAGCAGTACTTC. Residues: CASSDNRPSTLYEQYF. The chain links TRBV5-1 to TRBJ2-7; D possibly corresponds to TRBD1 (5 bases). With 4 bases removed from V and 4 bases from J, the gap between germline ends came to 21 bases. Germline CDR1 and CDR2: SGHRS and YFSETQ. The CDR3 is 16 amino acids.

About this clone itself: Mismatch with germline at one junction end may stem from a read error. V usage is TRBV3-1 (or the pseudogene TRBV3-2) and J usage is TRBJ2-4; possibly TRBD1 or TRBD2 for D (5 bases each). This CDR3 has 18 amino acids. Germline CDR1 LGHDT, CDR2 YNNKEL (reference sequence). CDR3 amino acids: CVSSQAGQGSALRDIQYF. CDR3 DNA: TGTGTCAGCAGCCAAGCAGGTCAGGGCTCAGCCCTGAGGGACATTCAGTACTTC.

The chain employs TRBV12-3 or TRBV12-4 and TRBJ1-1; tentatively, D is TRBD1 (6 bases). This CDR3 spans 13 amino acids. Trimming cost V 8 bases and J 1 base, with 11 bases left between them. DNA for the CDR3: TGTGCCAGCCAGGACAGAAGGAACACTGAAGCTTTCTTT. Its translation is CASQDRRNTEAFF.

V usage is TRBV10-3 and J usage is TRBJ2-5, with D possibly matching TRBD1 (5 bases). CDR1 and CDR2 (germline): ENHRY, SYGVKD. This CDR3 comprises 12 residues. Trimming stripped 9 bases from V and 5 bases from J, with 13 bases between. The chain's CDR3 is CAMGSGRETQYF. The DNA for the CDR3 is TGTGCCATGGGCTCAGGGCGGGAGACCCAGTACTTC.

The chain carries TRBV29-1 and TRBJ1-1; D is undetermined. V was pared by 0 bases and J by 5 bases, with 10 bases between. CDR1 is SQVTM, CDR2 ANQGSEA, per germline. This CDR3 comprises 13 residues. This chain's CDR3 is CSVEDPSRTEAFF. CDR3 nucleotide sequence: TGCAGCGTTGAAGATCCCTCTCGAACTGAAGCTTTCTTT.

The CDR3 DNA is TGTGCCAGCAGCAAAGTATATGGGCAGCCTGGCATGAACACTGAAGCTTTCTTT. It encodes CASSKVYGQPGMNTEAFF. The gene calls are TRBV21-1 and TRBJ1-1; the table calls TRBD1, which could not be checked here. TRBV21-1 is recorded as a pseudogene. This CDR3 has 18 residues.

V is TRBV19 and J is TRBJ1-5; D call uncertain. The V end lost 2 bases, the J end lost 3 bases, and 14 bases lay between the germline ends. This CDR3 contains 16 residues. Germline CDR1 reads LNHDA; CDR2 reads SQIVND (reference sequence). In nucleotides, the CDR3 is TGTGCCAGTAGTATACCTACGAGGGCCCCCAATCAGCCCCAGCATTTT. It codes for CASSIPTRAPNQPQHF. Full variable domain (missing parts from reference TRBV19 and TRBJ1-5): DGGITQSPKYLFRKEGQNVTLSCEQNLNHDAMYWYRQDPGQGLRLIYYSQIVNDFQKGDIAEGYSVSREKKESFPLTVTSAQKNPTAFYLCASSIPTRAPNQPQHFGDGTRLSIL.

The V call is TRBV28, the J call TRBJ1-5; TRBD1 agrees at 7 bases. This CDR3 is built from 15 residues. Unmatched junction bases numbered 2, after V lost 3 bases and J lost 0 bases. The germline V gene has CDR1 MDHEN and CDR2 SYDVKM. The CDR3 region has the DNA TGTGCCAGCAGTTTCACAGGGGCTAGCAATCAGCCCCAGCATTTT. This gives the protein CASSFTGASNQPQHF. The full variable domain, in which reference TRBV28 and TRBJ1-5 provide the parts outside the CDR3, is DVKVTQSSRYLVKRTGEKVFLECVQDMDHENMFWYRQDPGLGLRLIYFSYDVKMKEKGDIPEGYSVSREKKERFSLILESASTNQTSMYLCASSFTGASNQPQHFGDGTRLSIL.

The rearrangement joins TRBV3-1 (or the pseudogene TRBV3-2) to TRBJ1-2; D is unclear. Germline lookup yields CDR1 LGHDT and CDR2 YNNKEL (reference sequence). V lost 0 bases and J lost 8, with 7 bases in between. There are 12 residues in the CDR3. The DNA for the CDR3 is TGTGCCAGCAGCCAAGAACCAGGCGGCTACACCTTC. Translated: CASSQEPGGYTF.

The chain uses TRBV6-5 and TRBJ1-1; D is possibly TRBD1 (6 bases). V was trimmed by 4 bases and J by 3 bases, leaving 12 bases between them. The CDR3 loop spans 14 amino acids. CDR1 and CDR2 from the germline V gene are MNHEY and SVGAGI. The DNA for the CDR3 is TGTGCCAGCAGTTTTCGAAGGGGGGACACTGAAGCTTTCTTT. Encoded protein: CASSFRRGDTEAFF.